This T cell receptor (beta chain) is drawn from a study of shared clonotypes between healthy human individuals. Libraries were prepared by immunoSEQ multiplex PCR; TCRdb keeps only in-frame clonotypes and omits some of them. The sample lists 2 million to 2.5 million clones; approximately 95% were seen once. This TCR was sampled from a young man in good health. Some clones in this sample may be carry-over from other donors' samples. The source material was naive CD4+ T cells from PBMCs. Subset specified: CD45RA+ positively selected.

This CDR3 is CACGRGNTIYF. The CDR3 DNA reads TGTGCCTGCGGACGGGGAAACACCATATATTTT. The chain uses TRBV2 and TRBJ1-3; D ambiguous. CDR1 and CDR2 (germline): SNHLY, FYNNEI. V was trimmed by 11 bases and J by 4 bases, leaving 9 bases between them. The CDR3 contains 11 residues.